A few counts support the clone carrying this T cell receptor beta chain. What it binds is unknown. Germline V gene sequence: CDR1 KGHSH, CDR2 LQKENI. Trimming removed 5 bases at V and 0 bases at J, with 5 bases between. This CDR3 region has 13 residues. Generated by immunoSEQ multiplex PCR, the TCRdb table keeps only in-frame clones and is missing some. The sample contains 40,000 or so clones, more than 65% of which appear only once. The data derive from a study of chemoradiotherapy in HPV16-positive cancers. General study findings and limits: Functional assays defining HPV-specific T cells used only a couple of HPV16-positive patients.

The clonotype comes from a human donor with HPV-associated anogenital cancer. The chain employs TRBV18 and TRBJ2-1; no clear D. The input for sequencing was blood, taken from a patient who underwent chemoradiotherapy. CDR3 nucleotide sequence: TGTGCCAGCTCAATACCCTCCTACAATGAGCAGTTCTTC. Translation: CASSIPSYNEQFF.